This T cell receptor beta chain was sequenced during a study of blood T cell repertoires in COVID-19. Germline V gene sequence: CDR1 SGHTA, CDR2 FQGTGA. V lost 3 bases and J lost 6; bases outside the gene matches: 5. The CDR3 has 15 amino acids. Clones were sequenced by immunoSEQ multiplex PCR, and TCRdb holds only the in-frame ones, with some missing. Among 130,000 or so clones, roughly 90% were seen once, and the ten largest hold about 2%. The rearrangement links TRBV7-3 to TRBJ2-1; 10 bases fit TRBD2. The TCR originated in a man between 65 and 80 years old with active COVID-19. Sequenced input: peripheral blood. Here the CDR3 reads CASSFSSGSSNEQFF. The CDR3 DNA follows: TGTGCCAGCAGCTTTTCTAGCGGGAGTTCCAATGAGCAGTTCTTC.